A selection of T cell receptor beta chains follows, all from one sample in a study of CDR3 diversity in severe acne. Via MiXCR, TCRdb re-called the PCR reads, giving one row per CDR3 protein. The sample has 97,000 or so distinct CDR3 sequences, 51% seen once. Sequenced: blood. Source of these receptors: a male donor with acne. Both conserved end residues are part of each CDR3. D genes are given only for firm matches. The size field is filled for only some rows; it gives once, few, many or a size class.

D	V	size	J	CDR3	DNA
TRBD1	TRBV7-8	once	TRBJ2-6	CASSLGQVGPGANVLTF	TGCGCCAGCAGTCTGGGACAGGTGGGGCCTGGGGCCAACGTCCTGACTTTC
TRBD1	TRBV2	many	TRBJ2-5	CASLSTGWETQYF	TGTGCCAGCCTATCGACAGGGTGGGAGACCCAGTACTTC
.	TRBV5-5	.	TRBJ2-7	CASSADPQAYEQYF	TGTGCCAGCAGTGCGGACCCGCAGGCCTACGAGCAGTACTTC
.	TRBV25-1	few	TRBJ2-7	CATRRGRIYEQYF	TGTGCCACCCGACGGGGGCGAATCTACGAGCAGTACTTC
TRBD1	TRBV29-1	.	TRBJ1-5	CSVGQPNQPQHF	TGCAGCGTGGGACAGCCCAATCAGCCCCAGCATTTT
.	TRBV7-9	few	TRBJ2-2	CASSSPQTRNTGELFF	TGTGCCAGCAGCTCCCCCCAGACCCGCAACACCGGGGAGCTGTTTTTT
TRBD1	TRBV4-2	many	TRBJ2-7	CASSQEEGQGSHEQYF	TGTGCCAGCAGCCAAGAAGAGGGACAGGGTTCCCACGAGCAGTACTTC
TRBD1	TRBV5-4	few	TRBJ2-2	CASSLGWGQGTHDTGELFF	TGTGCCAGCAGCTTGGGTTGGGGACAGGGGACCCATGACACCGGGGAGCTGTTTTTT
.	TRBV7-6	medium-sized	TRBJ2-5	CASSFSGGRETQYF	TGTGCCAGCAGCTTTTCCGGGGGTAGAGAGACCCAGTACTTC
TRBD2	TRBV27	.	TRBJ2-3	CATLALAGLSDTQYF	TGTGCCACCTTGGCCCTAGCGGGATTATCAGATACGCAGTATTTT
.	TRBV2	.	TRBJ2-5	CASSGTGPGTVQETQYF	TGTGCCAGCAGTGGGACAGGACCCGGGACTGTTCAAGAGACCCAGTACTTC
TRBD1	TRBV4-3	many	TRBJ2-1	CASSQDGGDRANEQFF	TGCGCCAGCAGCCAAGATGGAGGCGACAGGGCTAATGAGCAGTTCTTC
TRBD1	TRBV7-9	.	TRBJ2-7	CASSPPGQGYYELDF	TGTGCCAGCAGCCCTCCGGGACAGGGATACTACGAGTTGGACTTC
.	TRBV9	.	TRBJ1-2	CASSVVVTDPYYTF	TGTGCCAGCAGCGTAGTAGTGACTGACCCCTATTACACCTTC
TRBD2	TRBV24-1	medium-sized	TRBJ2-1	CAVASGSYNEQFF	TGTGCCGTAGCTAGCGGCTCCTACAATGAGCAGTTCTTC
.	TRBV7-9	few	TRBJ2-7	CASSSPPYEQYF	TGTGCCAGCAGCTCACCGCCCTACGAGCAGTACTTC
.	TRBV20-1	.	TRBJ2-2	CSARDGVGTGELFF	TGCAGTGCTAGAGATGGGGTGGGGACCGGGGAGCTGTTTTTT
TRBD1	TRBV7-2	many	TRBJ1-2	CASSRTGVGGYTF	TGTGCCAGCAGTAGGACAGGGGTAGGAGGCTACACCTTC
.	TRBV7-3	.	TRBJ2-3	CASSSRGRGHGTDTQYF	TGTGCCAGCAGCTCCCGGGGGAGGGGGCATGGCACAGATACGCAGTATTTT
TRBD1	TRBV25-1	.	TRBJ1-2	CASSLRDRGRAYGYTF	TGTGCCAGCAGTTTGCGGGACAGGGGGCGCGCCTATGGCTACACCTTC
.	TRBV20-1	many	TRBJ2-2	CSAAPAQIFTGELFF	TGCAGTGCAGCCCCCGCCCAGATTTTCACCGGGGAGCTGTTTTTT
.	TRBV20-1	.	TRBJ2-1	CSAAMSEQFF	TGCAGTGCTGCCATGAGCGAGCAGTTCTTC